Each of the 3 T cell receptor beta chains below was sequenced from the same sample in a study of blood T cell repertoires in COVID-19. This table comes from immunoSEQ multiplex PCR, and its TCRdb copy is limited to in-frame clones, with some not included. This table has about 56,000 clones, roughly two thirds appearing once. Input material: peripheral blood. Receptors were obtained from a woman aged 70 to 79 with COVID-19, enrolled during active disease.

The J gene is TRBJ1-2, the V gene TRBV14, with D unclear. The V gene lost 2 bases and the J gene lost 4 bases, with 8 bases spanning the gap. Per the germline V gene, CDR1 is SGHDN and CDR2 is FVKESK. The CDR3 is 13 residues long. CDR3 sequence: CASSQIRGYGYTF. As DNA, the CDR3 is TGTGCCAGCAGCCAAATCCGGGGCTATGGCTACACCTTC.

This clone was seen ten or more times. J is TRBJ1-5 and V is TRBV7-2; D ambiguous. The CDR3 loop spans 14 amino acids. Trimming shortened V by 3 bases and J by 7 bases, and 13 bases separated the two germline ends. CDR1 is SGHTA, CDR2 FQGNSA, per germline. The CDR3 protein is CASSFPRVPQPQHF. CDR3 nucleotides: TGTGCCAGCAGCTTCCCCCGGGTTCCACAGCCCCAGCATTTT.

The chain is built from TRBV19 and TRBJ2-1; D remains ambiguous. CDR3 length: 15 amino acids. Deletions cut 0 bases from V and 2 bases from J, with 8 bases between. CDR1 and CDR2 from the germline V gene are LNHDA and SQIVND (reference sequence). The DNA of the CDR3 is TGTGCCAGTAGTATAGAGTCGCAGGCCTACAATGAGCAGTTCTTC. Translated: CASSIESQAYNEQFF.